This TCR beta chain was sequenced during a study of T cell repertoires in ileal Crohn's disease. Study conclusions and caveats: Sorted CD8 T cells held more high-frequency clones than CD4.

Remarks on this clone: Its antigen is currently unknown.

Germline lookup yields CDR1 SGDLS and CDR2 YYNGEE. This CDR3 is built from 12 residues. V lost 3 bases and J lost 3, with 5 bases in between. The protocol was immunoSEQ multiplex PCR, while the TCRdb copy is restricted to in-frame clones and leaves out a portion. The table includes over 4,500 clones, approximately 80% detected once. The sequence came from an adult with Crohn's disease. The chain employs TRBV9 and TRBJ2-3; D gene ambiguous. The material sequenced was ileal tissue. The CDR3 region is CASSARTDTQYF. The CDR3 nucleotides are TGTGCCAGCAGCGCCCGGACAGATACGCAGTATTTT.